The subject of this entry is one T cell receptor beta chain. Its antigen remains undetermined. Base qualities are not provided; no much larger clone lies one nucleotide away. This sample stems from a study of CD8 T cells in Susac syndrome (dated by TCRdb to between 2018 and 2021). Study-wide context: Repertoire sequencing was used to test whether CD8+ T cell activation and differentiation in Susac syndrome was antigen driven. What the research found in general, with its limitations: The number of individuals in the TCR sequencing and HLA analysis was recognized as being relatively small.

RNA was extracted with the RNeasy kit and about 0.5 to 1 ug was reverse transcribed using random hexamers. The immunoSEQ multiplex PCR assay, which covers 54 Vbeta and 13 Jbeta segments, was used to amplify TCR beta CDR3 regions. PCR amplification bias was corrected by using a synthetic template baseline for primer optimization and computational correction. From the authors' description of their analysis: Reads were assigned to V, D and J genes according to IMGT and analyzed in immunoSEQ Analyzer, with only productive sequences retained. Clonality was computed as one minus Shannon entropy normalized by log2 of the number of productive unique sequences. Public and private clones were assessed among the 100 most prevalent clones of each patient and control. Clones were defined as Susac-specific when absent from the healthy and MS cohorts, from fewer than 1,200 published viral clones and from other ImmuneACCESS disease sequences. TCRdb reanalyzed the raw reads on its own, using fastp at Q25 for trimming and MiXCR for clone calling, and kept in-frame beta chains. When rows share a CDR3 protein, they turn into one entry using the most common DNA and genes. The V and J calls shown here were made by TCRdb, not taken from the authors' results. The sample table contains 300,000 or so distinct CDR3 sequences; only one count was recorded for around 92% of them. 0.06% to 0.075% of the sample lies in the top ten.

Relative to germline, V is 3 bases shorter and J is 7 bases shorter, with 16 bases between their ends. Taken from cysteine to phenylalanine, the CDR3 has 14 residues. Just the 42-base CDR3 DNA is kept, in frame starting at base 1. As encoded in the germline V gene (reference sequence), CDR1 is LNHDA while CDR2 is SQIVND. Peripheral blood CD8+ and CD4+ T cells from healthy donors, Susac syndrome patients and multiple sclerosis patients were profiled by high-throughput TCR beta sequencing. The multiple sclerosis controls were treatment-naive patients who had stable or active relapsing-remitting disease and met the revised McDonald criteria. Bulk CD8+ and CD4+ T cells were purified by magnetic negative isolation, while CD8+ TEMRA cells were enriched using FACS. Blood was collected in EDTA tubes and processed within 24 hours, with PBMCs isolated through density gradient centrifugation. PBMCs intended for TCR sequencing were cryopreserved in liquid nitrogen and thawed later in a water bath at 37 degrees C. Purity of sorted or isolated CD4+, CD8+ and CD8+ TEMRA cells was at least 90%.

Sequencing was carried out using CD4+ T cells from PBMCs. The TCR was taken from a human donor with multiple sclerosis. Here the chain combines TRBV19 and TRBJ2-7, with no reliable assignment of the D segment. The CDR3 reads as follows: CASSISDGDIEQYF. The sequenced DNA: TGTGCCAGTAGTATCTCGGACGGAGACATAGAGCAGTACTTC.